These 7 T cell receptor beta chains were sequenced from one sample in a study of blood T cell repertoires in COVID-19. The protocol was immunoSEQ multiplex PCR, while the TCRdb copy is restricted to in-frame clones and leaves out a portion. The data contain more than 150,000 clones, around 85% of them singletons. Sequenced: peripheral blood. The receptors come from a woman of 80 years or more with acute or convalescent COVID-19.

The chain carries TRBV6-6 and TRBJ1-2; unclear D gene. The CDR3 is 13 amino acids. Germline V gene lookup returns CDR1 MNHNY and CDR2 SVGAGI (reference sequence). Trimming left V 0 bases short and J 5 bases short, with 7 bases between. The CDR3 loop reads CASSYSEYYGYTF. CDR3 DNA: TGTGCCAGCAGTTACTCGGAGTATTATGGCTACACCTTC.

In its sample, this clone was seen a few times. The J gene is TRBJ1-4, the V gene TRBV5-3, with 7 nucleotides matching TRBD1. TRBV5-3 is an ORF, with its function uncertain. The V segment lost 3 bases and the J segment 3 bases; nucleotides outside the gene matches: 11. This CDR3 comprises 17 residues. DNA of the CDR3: TGTGCCAGAAGCTCGGGACAGAACATAGAACCTAATGAAAAACTGTTTTTT. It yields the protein CARSSGQNIEPNEKLFF.

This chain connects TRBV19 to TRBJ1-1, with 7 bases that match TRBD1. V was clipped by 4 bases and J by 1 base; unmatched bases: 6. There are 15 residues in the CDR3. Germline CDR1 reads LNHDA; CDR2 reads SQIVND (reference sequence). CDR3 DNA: TGTGCCAGTAGTAGAGGGACAGATTGGAACACTGAAGCTTTCTTT. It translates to CASSRGTDWNTEAFF.

This chain's CDR3 is CASSEEGASNQPQHF. CDR3 nucleotide sequence: TGTGCCAGCAGTGAAGAAGGGGCGAGCAATCAGCCCCAGCATTTT. The rearrangement uses TRBV2 and TRBJ1-5; weak D call: TRBD1 (5 bases). Deletions cut 1 base from V and 1 base from J, with 8 bases between. Germline CDR1 SNHLY, CDR2 FYNNEI. The CDR3 consists of 15 residues.

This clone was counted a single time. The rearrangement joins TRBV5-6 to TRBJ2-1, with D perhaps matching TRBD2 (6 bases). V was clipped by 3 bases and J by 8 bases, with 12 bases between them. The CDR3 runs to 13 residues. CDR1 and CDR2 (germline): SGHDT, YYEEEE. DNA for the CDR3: TGTGCCAGCAGCTGGAGGGGAGGCGATGAGCAGTTCTTC. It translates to CASSWRGGDEQFF.

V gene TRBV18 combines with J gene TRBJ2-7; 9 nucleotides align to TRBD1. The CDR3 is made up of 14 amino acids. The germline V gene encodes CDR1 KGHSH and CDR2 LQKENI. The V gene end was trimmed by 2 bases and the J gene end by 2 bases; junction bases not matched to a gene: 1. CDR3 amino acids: CASSPGTGTYEQYF. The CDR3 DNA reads TGTGCCAGCTCACCAGGGACAGGGACCTACGAGCAGTACTTC.

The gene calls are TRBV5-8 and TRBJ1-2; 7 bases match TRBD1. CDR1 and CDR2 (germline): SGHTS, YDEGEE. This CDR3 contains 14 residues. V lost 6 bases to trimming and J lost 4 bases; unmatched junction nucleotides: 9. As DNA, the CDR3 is TGTGCCAGCAACCCGGGGACAGCCTCCTATGGCTACACCTTC. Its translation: CASNPGTASYGYTF. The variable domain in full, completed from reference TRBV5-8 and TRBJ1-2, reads EAGVTQSPTHLIKTRGQQATLRCSPISGHTSVYWYQQALGLGLQFLLWYDEGEERNRGNFPPRFSGRQFPNYSSELNVNALELEDSALYLCASNPGTASYGYTFGSGTRLTVV.